This T cell receptor (beta chain) was identified in a study of persistence of HIV-infected CD4 T cells. Study context: Two participants gave one leukapheresis sample; others gave up to roughly 180 mL blood repeatedly.

Study-level results: Rare CMV-responding cells carrying HIV-1 proviruses were not analyzed separately for TCR. Compared with CD3/CD28-stimulated cells, CMV- and Gag-responding cells showed lower TCRbeta richness. Antigen-responding cells were enriched for degenerate expanded CDR3beta sequences.

The immunoSEQ assay was version 4, run in survey mode. Measured with immunoSEQ multiplex PCR; TCRdb has only the in-frame clones, and not every one. The sample consists of 20,000 to 25,000 clones, 74% of them appearing once. This CDR3 has 16 residues. Between the trimmed V and J ends, which lost 3 bases and 1 base, there was a span of 14 bases. Germline V CDR1 and CDR2: SNHLY, FYNNEI. The count of this clone is one. No antigen is known for it. Overlapping HIV-1 Gag 15-mer peptides at about 1 ug per peptide per mL were used. CD4+ T cells upregulating both CD40 ligand and CD69 were sorted as responding cells.

Sequences were derived from CD4+ T cells sorted from PBMCs after roughly 18-hour stimulation, sampled from a patient who received antiretroviral therapy. This rearrangement joins TRBV2 to TRBJ2-3, with D possibly being TRBD1 or TRBD2 (6 bases each). The source of this sequence is an adult man with HIV who was CMV-seropositive. CDR3 in amino acids: CASSEGGRPGTDTQYF. The CDR3 nucleotides are TGTGCCAGCAGTGAGGGGGGCCGTCCTGGCACAGATACGCAGTATTTT.